The 28 T cell receptor beta chains below were found in one sample sequenced in a study of cytomegalovirus exposure and HLA in healthy donors. The PCR contained 60 Vbeta and 13 Jbeta primers. Profiling relied on immunoSEQ multiplex PCR, and the TCRdb table lists in-frame clones only, not all of them. The table records 130,000 to 150,000 clones, roughly 80% of them present only once. Material for sequencing was PBMCs. These receptors all stem from a woman aged 40-49 years in good health and CMV-seropositive.

The rearrangement links TRBV6-1 to TRBJ2-7, with D maybe TRBD2 (6 bases). This CDR3 is built from 15 residues. CDR1 and CDR2 from the germline V gene are MNHNS and SASEGT. Trimming removed 0 bases from V and 3 bases from J, with 12 bases in between. Written as DNA, the CDR3 is TGTGCCAGCAGTGAAGCGGGAGGACACATCTACGAGCAGTACTTC. This encodes CASSEAGGHIYEQYF.

The chain is built from TRBV6-5 and TRBJ1-2; 8 nucleotides align to TRBD1. In germline, CDR1 is MNHEY, CDR2 SVGAGI. Trimming took 8 bases from V and 3 from J; bases not matched to a gene: 8. This CDR3 comprises 14 residues. The CDR3 loop reads CASGQGQGYYGYTF. The DNA for the CDR3 is TGTGCCAGCGGCCAAGGACAGGGATACTATGGCTACACCTTC.

The chain has TRBV11-2 and TRBJ1-6; 7 bases match TRBD1. The trim removed 5 bases at V and 7 bases at J, leaving 11 bases unmatched. In germline, CDR1 is SGHAT, CDR2 FQNNGV. This CDR3 is built from 16 residues. The CDR3 reads CASSQAPTGWNSPLHF. CDR3 in DNA: TGTGCCAGCAGCCAAGCCCCGACAGGGTGGAATTCACCCCTCCACTTT.

The chain uses TRBV4-1 and TRBJ2-1; 9 bases fit TRBD2. CDR1 and CDR2 from the germline V gene are MGHRA and YSYEKL. The CDR3 sequence is 16 residues long. V dropped 5 bases and J dropped 1; count of bases not matched to a gene: 6. CDR3 sequence (DNA): TGCGCCAGCAGCGCCCCGGGACTAGCTTCCTACAATGAGCAGTTCTTC. The encoded protein is CASSAPGLASYNEQFF.

The chain links TRBV11-3 to TRBJ2-5; possibly TRBD1 for D (7 bases). Germline V gene sequence: CDR1 SGHNT, CDR2 YENEEA. The CDR3 is 16 residues long. Trimming stripped 5 bases from V and 4 bases from J, with 20 bases between. CDR3 sequence: CASSLRQGGPGETQYF. The CDR3 nucleotides are TGTGCCAGCAGCCTCCGACAGGGAGGACCGGGAGAGACCCAGTACTTC.

The CDR3 DNA sequence: TGTGCCAGCAGCTTGGGGCTAGCGGGAGCGTCGAGCTCCTACAATGAGCAGTTCTTC. Residues: CASSLGLAGASSSYNEQFF. The V call is TRBV5-6, the J call TRBJ2-1; 10 positions match TRBD2. V lost 0 bases and J lost 0; bases outside the gene matches: 9. Germline-derived CDR1 and CDR2 are SGHDT and YYEEEE. CDR3 size: 19 residues.

Only one count was recorded for this clone. This chain connects TRBV19 to TRBJ1-2; TRBD1 matches 7 bases. Per the germline V gene, CDR1 is LNHDA and CDR2 is SQIVND (reference sequence). V dropped 6 bases and J dropped 5; count of bases not matched to a gene: 15. The CDR3 runs to 16 residues. CDR3 DNA: TGTGCCAGTAGACGGGACAGCTCATTAAGTCTGTATGGCTACACCTTC. Its translation: CASRRDSSLSLYGYTF.

The chain recombines TRBV19 with TRBJ1-4; D remains ambiguous. The CDR3 consists of 14 residues. V lost 4 bases and J 0 bases, leaving 6 bases between the germline ends. Looked up from germline, CDR1 is LNHDA and CDR2 is SQIVND (reference sequence). The CDR3 is CASSKISTNEKLFF. DNA of the CDR3: TGTGCCAGTAGTAAAATATCAACTAATGAAAAACTGTTTTTT.

The gene calls are TRBV11-2 and TRBJ2-2; TRBD1 might be the D (6 bases). The V end lost 4 bases, the J end lost 7 bases, and 22 bases lay between the germline ends. Germline CDR1 is SGHAT and CDR2 is FQNNGV. CDR3 length: 17 amino acids. CDR3 DNA: TGTGCCAGCAGCTCACCAACCCACGGGACATATATCGGGGAGCTGTTTTTT. Its translation: CASSSPTHGTYIGELFF.

There are a few counts of this clone. The chain has TRBV4-1 and TRBJ2-7; D is perhaps TRBD2 (6 bases). Germline V gene sequence: CDR1 MGHRA, CDR2 YSYEKL. The CDR3 length is 13 residues. V lost 2 bases, J lost 3 bases, and 8 bases lay in between. The chain's CDR3 is CASSQRLGYEQYF. CDR3 DNA: TGCGCCAGCAGCCAACGACTAGGCTACGAGCAGTACTTC.

The CDR3 loop is CAWSGAAPSTQYF. Written as DNA, the CDR3 is TGTGCCTGGAGTGGGGCCGCTCCTTCGACCCAGTACTTC. The rearrangement uses TRBV30 and TRBJ2-5; D unresolved. Trimming pared 1 base from V and 7 bases from J, leaving 13 bases between. Per germline, CDR1 GTSNPN and CDR2 SVGIG (reference sequence). This CDR3 spans 13 amino acids.

This clone has a handful of counts. The CDR3 DNA is TGTGCCAGCAAGGGAGGCGAAGGAAAAGGTGAGCAGTTCTTC. Protein sequence: CASKGGEGKGEQFF. The chain uses TRBV2 and TRBJ2-1, with D maybe TRBD2 (6 bases). V was trimmed by 7 bases and J by 9 bases, leaving 19 bases between them. The CDR3 contains 14 residues. Germline CDR1 is SNHLY and CDR2 is FYNNEI.

This chain connects TRBV11-2 to TRBJ1-2; D unclear. Germline V lookup: CDR1 SGHAT, CDR2 FQNNGV. Trimming left V 5 bases short and J 13 bases short, with 11 bases between. The CDR3 length is 10 residues. This CDR3 is CASSREALTF. The CDR3 DNA follows: TGTGCCAGCAGCCGCGAGGCTCTCACCTTC.

The chain carries TRBV6-5 and TRBJ2-7; TRBD2 agrees at 8 bases. CDR3 size: 14 residues. Germline trimming cut 4 bases from V and 2 bases from J; bases unmatched to any gene: 4. Germline V lookup: CDR1 MNHEY, CDR2 SVGAGI. In nucleotides, the CDR3 is TGTGCCAGCAGTTTACTCGGGAGGGCCTACGAGCAGTACTTC. It translates to CASSLLGRAYEQYF.

CDR3 loop: CASRGGTEAFF. The CDR3 nucleotides read TGTGCCAGCAGGGGGGGGACTGAAGCTTTCTTT. This chain links TRBV5-6 with TRBJ1-1; a weak D match, TRBD1 (5 bases). Germline CDR1 and CDR2: SGHDT and YYEEEE. With 5 bases removed from V and 5 bases from J, the gap between germline ends came to 7 bases. The length of the CDR3 is 11 residues.

This clone appeared a single time. The V gene is TRBV19, the J gene TRBJ1-2; 9 nucleotides line up with TRBD1. J gave up 8 bases and V 6 bases, and 7 bases lay outside the gene matches. Germline assignment: CDR1 LNHDA and CDR2 SQIVND (reference sequence). The CDR3 has 13 amino acids. In DNA, the CDR3 is TGTGCCAGTAGCGCCGGACAGGGGTACGGCTACACCTTC. Encoded protein: CASSAGQGYGYTF.

The chain combines TRBV10-3 with TRBJ1-1, with D perhaps TRBD1 (6 bases). CDR1 is ENHRY and CDR2 is SYGVKD in the germline V gene. The germline V and J ends were trimmed by 3 bases and 0 bases, with 11 bases remaining between them. The CDR3 sequence is 15 residues long. CDR3 sequence reads: CAISEQGRMNTEAFF. For the CDR3, the DNA is TGTGCCATCAGTGAACAGGGCAGAATGAACACTGAAGCTTTCTTT.

The V call is TRBV6-1, the J call TRBJ2-4; TRBD1 matches at 7 bases. Germline values: CDR1 MNHNS, CDR2 SASEGT. J was trimmed by 7 bases and V by 4 bases; bases with no gene match: 7. The CDR3 has 14 residues. CDR3 in DNA: TGTGCCAGCAGTGGAACAGGGGTTAGGAACATTCAGTACTTC. This translates into CASSGTGVRNIQYF.

A single count supports this clone. The chain combines TRBV19 with TRBJ1-1; the match to TRBD1 covers 9 bases. Trimming removed 4 bases from V and 4 bases from J; junction bases left unmatched: 4. In germline, CDR1 is LNHDA, CDR2 SQIVND (reference sequence). This CDR3 contains 14 residues. For the CDR3, the DNA is TGTGCCAGTAGTAATGGACAGGGGAGCACTGAAGCTTTCTTT. Protein sequence: CASSNGQGSTEAFF.

This chain uses TRBV14 with TRBJ2-3; D is undetermined. V was shortened by 3 bases and J by 3 bases, with 16 bases between the two germline ends. CDR3 length: 16 amino acids. CDR1 SGHDN and CDR2 FVKESK come from the germline V gene. The CDR3 DNA sequence: TGTGCCAGCAGCCAGCCGGTCAGCGCCGGAACAGATACGCAGTATTTT. Amino acids: CASSQPVSAGTDTQYF.

V usage is TRBV28 and J usage is TRBJ2-7; TRBD2 matches at 11 bases. The CDR3 extends over 18 amino acids. Germline CDR1 is MDHEN and CDR2 is SYDVKM. V gave up 5 bases and J gave up 5 bases; unmatched junction bases: 17. CDR3 in amino acids: CASSLSLAGLAGHDEQYF. The CDR3 DNA reads as TGTGCCAGCAGTCTCAGTCTCGCCGGACTAGCGGGCCACGACGAGCAGTACTTC.

Only one count was recorded for this clone. V gene TRBV28 combines with J gene TRBJ2-1; D is possibly TRBD1 (6 bases). Trimming removed 7 bases at V and 3 bases at J, with 16 bases between. CDR1 is MDHEN and CDR2 is SYDVKM in the germline V gene. The CDR3 spans 15 residues. The CDR3 is CASTPGTQYYNEQFF. For the CDR3, the DNA is TGTGCCAGCACCCCCGGGACACAGTACTACAATGAGCAGTTCTTC.

The CDR3 loop is CASSLGQGPYEQYF. The CDR3 DNA reads TGCGCCAGCAGCCTCGGACAGGGGCCCTACGAGCAGTACTTC. The V call is TRBV5-1, the J call TRBJ2-7, with 9 positions matching TRBD1. The V gene end was trimmed by 4 bases and the J gene end by 2 bases; junction bases not matched to a gene: 4. Germline V gene sequence: CDR1 SGHRS, CDR2 YFSETQ. The CDR3 runs 14 residues.

This chain connects TRBV28 to TRBJ1-1; D is perhaps TRBD1 (5 bases). V dropped 6 bases and J dropped 1 base, with 21 bases sitting between them. Germline CDR1 reads MDHEN; CDR2 reads SYDVKM. The CDR3 loop spans 17 amino acids. CDR3: CASRENGRRGPNTEAFF. The CDR3 region has the DNA TGTGCCAGCAGGGAAAACGGGAGGAGGGGCCCGAACACTGAAGCTTTCTTT.

This rearrangement joins TRBV30 to TRBJ1-3; 7 positions match TRBD1. CDR3 size: 16 residues. V was clipped by 3 bases and J by 0 bases; unmatched bases: 8. CDR1 is GTSNPN and CDR2 is SVGIG in the germline V gene (reference sequence). CDR3 sequence: CAWSKGQLNSGNTIYF. CDR3 DNA sequence: TGTGCCTGGAGCAAGGGACAGCTTAACTCTGGAAACACCATATATTTT.

The rearrangement joins TRBV28 to TRBJ2-5, with D possibly being TRBD2 (6 bases). The V gene's germline CDR1 is MDHEN and CDR2 SYDVKM. The CDR3 has 14 residues. V lost 2 bases and J lost 5, with 12 bases in between. In nucleotides, the CDR3 is TGTGCCAGCAGTTTACCGGGCGGGAAGGAGACCCAGTACTTC. Translation: CASSLPGGKETQYF. Filled out from reference TRBV28 and TRBJ2-5, the complete variable domain reads DVKVTQSSRYLVKRTGEKVFLECVQDMDHENMFWYRQDPGLGLRLIYFSYDVKMKEKGDIPEGYSVSREKKERFSLILESASTNQTSMYLCASSLPGGKETQYFGPGTRLLVL.

This rearrangement joins TRBV27 to TRBJ2-5; maybe TRBD2 (7 bases). The V end lost 10 bases, the J end lost 11 bases, and 20 bases lay between the germline ends. Germline CDR1 MNHEY, CDR2 SMNVEV (reference sequence). CDR3 size: 12 residues. The CDR3 sequence: CATGAGGYGQYF. CDR3 bases: TGTGCCACAGGGGCCGGGGGGTACGGGCAGTACTTC.

This clone was detected only once. The junction departs from germline at one end; a sequencing error may be responsible. This chain joins TRBV7-9 and TRBJ1-4, with 7 bases identical to TRBD1. Germline V gene sequence: CDR1 SEHNR, CDR2 FQNEAQ (reference sequence). This CDR3 region has 14 residues. As DNA, the CDR3 is TGTTCCAGCAGCCCGACAGGGCGGGATGAAAAACTGTTTTTT. It yields the protein CSSSPTGRDEKLFF.